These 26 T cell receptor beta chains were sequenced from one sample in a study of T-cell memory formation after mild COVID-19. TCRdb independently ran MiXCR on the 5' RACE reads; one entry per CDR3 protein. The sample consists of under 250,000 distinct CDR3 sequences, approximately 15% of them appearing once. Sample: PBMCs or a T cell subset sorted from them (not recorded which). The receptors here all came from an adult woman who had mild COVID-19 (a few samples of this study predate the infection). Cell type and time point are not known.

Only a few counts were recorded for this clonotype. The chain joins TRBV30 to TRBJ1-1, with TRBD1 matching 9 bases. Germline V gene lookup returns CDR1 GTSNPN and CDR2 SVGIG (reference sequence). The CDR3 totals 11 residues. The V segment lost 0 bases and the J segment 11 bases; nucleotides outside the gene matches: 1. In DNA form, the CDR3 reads TGTGCCTGGAGTGTCGGGACAGGGGCTTTCTTT. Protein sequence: CAWSVGTGAFF.

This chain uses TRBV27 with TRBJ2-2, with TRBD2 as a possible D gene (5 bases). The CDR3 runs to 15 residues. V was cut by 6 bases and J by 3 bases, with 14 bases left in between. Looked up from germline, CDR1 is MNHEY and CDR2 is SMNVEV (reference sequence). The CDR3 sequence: CASRLGWRDTGELFF. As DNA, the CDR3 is TGTGCCAGCAGATTGGGCTGGCGGGACACCGGGGAGCTGTTTTTT.

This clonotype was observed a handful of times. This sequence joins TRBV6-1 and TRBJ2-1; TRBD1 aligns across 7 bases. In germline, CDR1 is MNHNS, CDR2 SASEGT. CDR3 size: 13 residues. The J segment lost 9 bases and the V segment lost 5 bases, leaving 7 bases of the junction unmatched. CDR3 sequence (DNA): TGTGCCAGCAGTAAGATACAGGGGCCTGAGCAGTTCTTC. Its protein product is CASSKIQGPEQFF.

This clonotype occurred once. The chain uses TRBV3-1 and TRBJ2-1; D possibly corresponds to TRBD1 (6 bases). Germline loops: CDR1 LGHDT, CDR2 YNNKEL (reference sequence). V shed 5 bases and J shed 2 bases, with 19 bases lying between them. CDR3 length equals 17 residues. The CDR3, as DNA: TGTGCCAGCAGCTCCTTAGGGGGAAGCGGAGCCTACAATGAGCAGTTCTTC. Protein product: CASSSLGGSGAYNEQFF.

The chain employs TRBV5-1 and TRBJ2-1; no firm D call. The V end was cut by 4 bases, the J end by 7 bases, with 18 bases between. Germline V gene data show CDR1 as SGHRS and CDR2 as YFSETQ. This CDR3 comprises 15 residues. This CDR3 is CASSAEVGIWNEQFF. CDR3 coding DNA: TGCGCCAGCAGCGCCGAGGTTGGGATTTGGAATGAGCAGTTCTTC.

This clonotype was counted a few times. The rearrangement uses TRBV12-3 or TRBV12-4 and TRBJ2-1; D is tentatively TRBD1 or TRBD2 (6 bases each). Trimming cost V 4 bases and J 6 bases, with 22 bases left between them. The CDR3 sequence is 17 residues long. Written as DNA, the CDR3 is TGTGCCAGCAGTTCCCCCCCCGCGCGGGACACCCTCAATGAGCAGTTCTTC. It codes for CASSSPPARDTLNEQFF.

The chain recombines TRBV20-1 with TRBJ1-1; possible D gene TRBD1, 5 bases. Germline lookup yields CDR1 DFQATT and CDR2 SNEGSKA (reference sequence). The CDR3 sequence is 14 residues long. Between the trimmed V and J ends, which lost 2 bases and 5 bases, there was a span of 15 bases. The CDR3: CSARRGRGRTEAFF. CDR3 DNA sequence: TGCAGTGCTAGAAGAGGGAGGGGCCGGACTGAAGCTTTCTTT.

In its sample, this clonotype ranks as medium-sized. CDR3 protein: CASSPNGGPYEQYF. CDR3 DNA: TGTGCCAGCAGCCCGAATGGGGGACCCTACGAGCAGTACTTC. The rearrangement joins TRBV5-5 to TRBJ2-7; D may match TRBD1 or TRBD2 (5 bases each). Trimming took 4 bases from V and 2 from J, leaving 13 bases between them. CDR1 SGHKS and CDR2 YYEKEE come from the germline V gene (reference sequence). The CDR3 is 14 residues long.

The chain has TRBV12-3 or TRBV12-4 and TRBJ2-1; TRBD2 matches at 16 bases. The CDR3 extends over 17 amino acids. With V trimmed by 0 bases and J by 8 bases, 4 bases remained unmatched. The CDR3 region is CASSLAGTSGRADEQFF. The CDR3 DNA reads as TGTGCCAGCAGTTTAGCCGGGACTAGCGGGAGGGCTGATGAGCAGTTCTTC.

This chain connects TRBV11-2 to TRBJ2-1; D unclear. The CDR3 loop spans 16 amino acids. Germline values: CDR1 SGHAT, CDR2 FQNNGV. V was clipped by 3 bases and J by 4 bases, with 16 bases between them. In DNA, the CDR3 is TGTGCCAGCAGCTTTCTCGGAGTAAGAGTGTACAATGAGCAGTTCTTC. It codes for CASSFLGVRVYNEQFF. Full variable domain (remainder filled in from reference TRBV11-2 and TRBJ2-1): EAGVAQSPRYKIIEKRQSVAFWCNPISGHATLYWYQQILGQGPKLLIQFQNNGVVDDSQLPKDRFSAERLKGVDSTLKIQPAKLEDSAVYLCASSFLGVRVYNEQFFGPGTRLTVL.

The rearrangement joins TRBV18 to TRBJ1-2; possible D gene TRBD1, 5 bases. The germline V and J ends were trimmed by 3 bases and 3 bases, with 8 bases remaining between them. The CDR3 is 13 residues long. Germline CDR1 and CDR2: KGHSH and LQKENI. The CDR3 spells CASSPDSDYGYTF. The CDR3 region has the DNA TGTGCCAGCTCACCCGACAGCGACTATGGCTACACCTTC.

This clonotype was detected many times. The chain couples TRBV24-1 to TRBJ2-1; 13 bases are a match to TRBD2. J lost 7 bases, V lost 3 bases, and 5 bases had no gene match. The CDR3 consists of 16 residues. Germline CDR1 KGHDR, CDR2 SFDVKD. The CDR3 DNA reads TGTGCCACCAGTGATATCGGGACTAGCGGGGTAAATGAGCAGTTCTTC. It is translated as CATSDIGTSGVNEQFF.

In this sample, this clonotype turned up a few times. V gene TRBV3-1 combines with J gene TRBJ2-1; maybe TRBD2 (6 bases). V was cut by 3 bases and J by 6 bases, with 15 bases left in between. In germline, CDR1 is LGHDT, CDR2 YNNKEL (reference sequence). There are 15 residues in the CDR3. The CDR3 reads CASSHRLVNSNEQFF. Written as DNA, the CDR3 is TGTGCCAGCAGCCATAGACTAGTTAATTCCAATGAGCAGTTCTTC.

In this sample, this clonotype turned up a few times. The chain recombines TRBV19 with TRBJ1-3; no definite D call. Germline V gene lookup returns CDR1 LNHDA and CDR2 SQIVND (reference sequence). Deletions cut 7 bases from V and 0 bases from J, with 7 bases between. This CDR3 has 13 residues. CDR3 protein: CASTRGSGNTIYF. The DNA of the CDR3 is TGTGCCAGTACGCGGGGCTCTGGAAACACCATATATTTT.

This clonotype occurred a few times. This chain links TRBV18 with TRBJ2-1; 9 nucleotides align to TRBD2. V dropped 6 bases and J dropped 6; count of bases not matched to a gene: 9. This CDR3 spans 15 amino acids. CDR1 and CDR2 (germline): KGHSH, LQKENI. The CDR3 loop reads CASSPEVAGANEQFF. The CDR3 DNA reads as TGTGCCAGCTCCCCCGAGGTAGCGGGAGCCAATGAGCAGTTCTTC.

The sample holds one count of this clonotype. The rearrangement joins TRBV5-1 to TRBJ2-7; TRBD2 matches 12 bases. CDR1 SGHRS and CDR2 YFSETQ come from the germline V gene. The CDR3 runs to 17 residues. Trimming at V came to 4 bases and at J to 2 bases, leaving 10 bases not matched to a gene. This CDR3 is CASSPTGTSGPAYEQYF. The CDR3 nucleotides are TGCGCCAGCAGCCCAACGGGGACTAGCGGGCCAGCCTACGAGCAGTACTTC.

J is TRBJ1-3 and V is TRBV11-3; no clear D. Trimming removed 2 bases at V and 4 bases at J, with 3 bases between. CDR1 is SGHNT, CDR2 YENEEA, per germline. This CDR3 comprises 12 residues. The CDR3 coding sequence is TGTGCCAGCAGCTTACGGGGAAACACCATATATTTT. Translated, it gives CASSLRGNTIYF. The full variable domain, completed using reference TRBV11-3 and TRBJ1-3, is EAGVVQSPRYKIIEKKQPVAFWCNPISGHNTLYWYLQNLGQGPELLIRYENEEAVDDSQLPKDRFSAERLKGVDSTLKIQPAELGDSAVYLCASSLRGNTIYFGEGSWLTVV.

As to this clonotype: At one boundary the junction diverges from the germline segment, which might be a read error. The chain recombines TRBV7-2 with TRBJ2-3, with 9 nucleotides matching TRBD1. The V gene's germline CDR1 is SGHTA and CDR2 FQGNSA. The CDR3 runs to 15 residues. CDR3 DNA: TGTGCCAGCAGATTAGTGACAGGGGGGATAGATACGCAGTATTTT. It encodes CASRLVTGGIDTQYF.

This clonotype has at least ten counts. The CDR3 is CASNFPEENTEAFF. The DNA of the CDR3 is TGTGCCAGCAACTTCCCCGAGGAGAACACTGAAGCTTTCTTT. The chain carries TRBV12-3 or TRBV12-4 and TRBJ1-1; no definite D call. Between the trimmed V and J ends, which lost 7 bases and 1 base, there was a span of 13 bases. The CDR3 is made up of 14 amino acids.

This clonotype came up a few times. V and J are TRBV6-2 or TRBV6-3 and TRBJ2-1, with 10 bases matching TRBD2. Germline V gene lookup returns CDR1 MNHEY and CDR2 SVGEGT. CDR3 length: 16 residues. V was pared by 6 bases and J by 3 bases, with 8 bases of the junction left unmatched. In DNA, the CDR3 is TGTGCCAGCAGCGGCGGACTAGCGGATAACTACAATGAGCAGTTCTTC. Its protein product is CASSGGLADNYNEQFF.

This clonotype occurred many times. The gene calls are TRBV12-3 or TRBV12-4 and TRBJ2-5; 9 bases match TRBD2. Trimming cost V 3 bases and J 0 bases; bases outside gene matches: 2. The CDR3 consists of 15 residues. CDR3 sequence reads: CASSLSSGDQETQYF. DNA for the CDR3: TGTGCCAGCAGTTTGTCTAGCGGGGACCAAGAGACCCAGTACTTC.

The CDR3 DNA follows: TGCGCCAGCAGCTTGACGGCGGGATCCACCGGGGAGCTGTTTTTT. Its protein product is CASSLTAGSTGELFF. The chain carries TRBV5-1 and TRBJ2-2; the D gene is possibly TRBD2 (6 bases). There are 15 residues in the CDR3. V gave up 1 base and J gave up 4 bases, with 11 bases separating them. CDR1 is SGHRS and CDR2 is YFSETQ in the germline V gene.

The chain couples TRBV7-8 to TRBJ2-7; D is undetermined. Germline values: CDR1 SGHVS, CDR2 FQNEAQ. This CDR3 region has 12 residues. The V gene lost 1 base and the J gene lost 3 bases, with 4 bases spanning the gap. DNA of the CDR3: TGTGCCAGCAGCTTAGAGCTCTACGAGCAGTACTTC. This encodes CASSLELYEQYF.

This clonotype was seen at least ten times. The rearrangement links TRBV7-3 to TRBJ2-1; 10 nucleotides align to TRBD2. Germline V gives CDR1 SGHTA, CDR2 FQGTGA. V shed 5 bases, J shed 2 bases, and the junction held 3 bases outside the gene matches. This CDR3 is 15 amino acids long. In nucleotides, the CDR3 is TGTGCCAGCAGCCCCGGACTAGCGGCCTACAATGAGCAGTTCTTC. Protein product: CASSPGLAAYNEQFF.

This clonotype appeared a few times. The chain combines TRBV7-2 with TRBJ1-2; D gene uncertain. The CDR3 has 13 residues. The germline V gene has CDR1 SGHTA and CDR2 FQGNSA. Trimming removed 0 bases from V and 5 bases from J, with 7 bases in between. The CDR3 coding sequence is TGTGCCAGCAGCTTAGCGTCGGGGTATGGCTACACCTTC. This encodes CASSLASGYGYTF. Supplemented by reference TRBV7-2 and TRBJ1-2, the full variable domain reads GAGVSQSPSNKVTEKGKDVELRCDPISGHTALYWYRQSLGQGLEFLIYFQGNSAPDKSGLPSDRFSAERTGGSVSTLTIQRTQQEDSAVYLCASSLASGYGYTFGSGTRLTVV.

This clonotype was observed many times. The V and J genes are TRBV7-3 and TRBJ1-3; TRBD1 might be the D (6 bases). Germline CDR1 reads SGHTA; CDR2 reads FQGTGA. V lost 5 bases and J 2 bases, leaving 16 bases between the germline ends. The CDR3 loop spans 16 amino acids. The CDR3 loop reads CASSLRTGKTGNTIYF. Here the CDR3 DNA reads TGTGCCAGCAGCCTTCGTACAGGGAAGACTGGAAACACCATATATTTT.